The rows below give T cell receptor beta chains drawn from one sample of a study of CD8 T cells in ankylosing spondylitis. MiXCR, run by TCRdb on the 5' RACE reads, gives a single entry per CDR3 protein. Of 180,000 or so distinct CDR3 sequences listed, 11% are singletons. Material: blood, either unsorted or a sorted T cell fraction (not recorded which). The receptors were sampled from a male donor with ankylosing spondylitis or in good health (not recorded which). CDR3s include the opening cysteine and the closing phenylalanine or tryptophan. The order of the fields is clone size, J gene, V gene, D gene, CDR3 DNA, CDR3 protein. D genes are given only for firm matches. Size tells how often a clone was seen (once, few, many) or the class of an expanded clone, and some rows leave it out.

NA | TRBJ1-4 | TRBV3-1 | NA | TGTGCCAGCAGCCTGGTGGGATCTGGACTGTTTTTT | CASSLVGSGLFF
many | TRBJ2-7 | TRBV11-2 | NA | TGTGCCAGCAGCTTAGACGTGGGTTGGGAGCAGTACTTC | CASSLDVGWEQYF
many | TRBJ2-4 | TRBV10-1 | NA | TGCGCCAGCAGTGAGACAATCGGGGGCAAAAACATTCAGTACTTC | CASSETIGGKNIQYF
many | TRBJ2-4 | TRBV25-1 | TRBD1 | TGTGCCAGCAGCGACGCTATGACAGGGGCTGGAGCCAAAAACATTCAGTACTTC | CASSDAMTGAGAKNIQYF
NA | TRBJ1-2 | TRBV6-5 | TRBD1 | TGTGCCAGCAGTCGGGACAGGGGCACCTATGGCTACACCTTC | CASSRDRGTYGYTF
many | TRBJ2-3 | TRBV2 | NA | TGTGCCAGCAGTGCGGACTCCTCTACAGATACGCAGTATTTT | CASSADSSTDTQYF
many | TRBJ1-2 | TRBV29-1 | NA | TGCAGCGAAGACGAGGATGGCTACACCTTC | CSEDEDGYTF
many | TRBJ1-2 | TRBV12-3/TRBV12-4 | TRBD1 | TGTGCCAGCAGCTTGGGGACAGGGGGGATGGAAGGCTACACCTTC | CASSLGTGGMEGYTF
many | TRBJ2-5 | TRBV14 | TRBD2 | TGTGCCAGCAGCCCAACAGCGGGGGGGAGAGAGACCCAGTACTTC | CASSPTAGGRETQYF
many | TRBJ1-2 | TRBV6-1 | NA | TGTGCCAGCAGCCCAGAAGTGAATGTGCCCGACTACACCTTC | CASSPEVNVPDYTF
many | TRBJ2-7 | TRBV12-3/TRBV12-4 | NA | TGTGCCAGCAGTTTAGCGCGGACTTCCCCCACCGAGCAGTACTTC | CASSLARTSPTEQYF
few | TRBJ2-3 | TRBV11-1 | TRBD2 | TGTGCCAGCAGCTCTCCCAACTCCGGTCCGGGACTAGCGGAATCCACAGATACGCAGTATTTT | CASSSPNSGPGLAESTDTQYF
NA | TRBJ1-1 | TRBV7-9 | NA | TGTGCCAGCAGCTTAGAGGGCGGGCACACTGAAGCTTTCTTT | CASSLEGGHTEAFF
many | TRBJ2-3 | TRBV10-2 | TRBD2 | TGCGCCAGCAGGACTAGCGGGGGCCTCAGGGCAGATACGCAGTATTTT | CASRTSGGLRADTQYF
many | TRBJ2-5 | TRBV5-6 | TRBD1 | TGTGCCAGCAGCGGGGTGGACAGGGCCCAAGAGACCCAGTACTTC | CASSGVDRAQETQYF
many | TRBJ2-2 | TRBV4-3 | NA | TGCGCCAGCAGCCCCCTGGCCGGGGAGCTGTTTTTT | CASSPLAGELFF